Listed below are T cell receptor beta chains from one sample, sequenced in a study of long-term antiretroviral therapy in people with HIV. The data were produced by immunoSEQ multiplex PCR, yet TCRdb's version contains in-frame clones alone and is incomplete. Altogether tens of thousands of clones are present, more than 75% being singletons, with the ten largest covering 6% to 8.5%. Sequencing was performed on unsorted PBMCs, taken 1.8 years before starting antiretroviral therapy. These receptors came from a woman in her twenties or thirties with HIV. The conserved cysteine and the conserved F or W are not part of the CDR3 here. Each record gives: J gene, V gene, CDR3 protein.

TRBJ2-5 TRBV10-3 AISEMGSRETQY
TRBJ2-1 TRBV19 ASSIDLRLAGGPNEQF
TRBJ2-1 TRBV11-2 ASSFYLSSYNEQF
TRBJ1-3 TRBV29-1 SVEPQSSSGNTIY
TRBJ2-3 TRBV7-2 ASSLLAGGPTDTQY
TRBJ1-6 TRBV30 AWSVIEGSPLH
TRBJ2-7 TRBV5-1 ASSLVAGNYEQY
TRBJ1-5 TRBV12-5 ASGPGQAYQPQH
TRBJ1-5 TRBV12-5 ASGPQGAVQPQH
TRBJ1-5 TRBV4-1 ASSQWTGVLLTNQPQH
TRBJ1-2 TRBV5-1 ASRDGQGTYGYT
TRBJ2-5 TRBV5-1 ASSYGTSGGPETQY
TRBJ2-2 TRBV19 ASKETGQITGELF
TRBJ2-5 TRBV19 ASKGQGRETQY
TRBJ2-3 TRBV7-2 ASSLIVSKTDTQY
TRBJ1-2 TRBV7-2 ASSLGGSENYGYT
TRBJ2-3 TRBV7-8 ASSFGGGTDTQY
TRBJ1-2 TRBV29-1 SVDTQTGYGYT
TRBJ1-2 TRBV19 ASSIKGAYGYT
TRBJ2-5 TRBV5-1 ASRQSAQETQY
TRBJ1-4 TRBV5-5 ASSLGQIKNEKLF
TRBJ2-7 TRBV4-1 ASSQGFRDKTYEQY
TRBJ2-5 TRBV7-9 ASSLGTSGAKWETQY
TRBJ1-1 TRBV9 ASSVASGVSTEAF
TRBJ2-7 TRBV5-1 ASSLTGDNFYEQY
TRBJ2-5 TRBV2 ASSEERQGQTQY
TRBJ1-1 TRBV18 ASSLQQGETEAF
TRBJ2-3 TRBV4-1 ASSQDPGRGGLDTQY
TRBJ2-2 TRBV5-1 ASSYRWTSGGAGGELF
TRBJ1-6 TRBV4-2 ASSQWVHGSSYNSPLH
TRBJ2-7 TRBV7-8 ASSSGQGVSEQY
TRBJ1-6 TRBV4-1 ASSESHSPLH
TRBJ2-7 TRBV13 ASTSTGMDEQY
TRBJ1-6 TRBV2 ATTSLINSPLH
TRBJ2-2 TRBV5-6 ASSPTGQSTGELF
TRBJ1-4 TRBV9 ASSAGDGATNEKLF
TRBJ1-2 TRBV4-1 ASTPRSGTGDGYT